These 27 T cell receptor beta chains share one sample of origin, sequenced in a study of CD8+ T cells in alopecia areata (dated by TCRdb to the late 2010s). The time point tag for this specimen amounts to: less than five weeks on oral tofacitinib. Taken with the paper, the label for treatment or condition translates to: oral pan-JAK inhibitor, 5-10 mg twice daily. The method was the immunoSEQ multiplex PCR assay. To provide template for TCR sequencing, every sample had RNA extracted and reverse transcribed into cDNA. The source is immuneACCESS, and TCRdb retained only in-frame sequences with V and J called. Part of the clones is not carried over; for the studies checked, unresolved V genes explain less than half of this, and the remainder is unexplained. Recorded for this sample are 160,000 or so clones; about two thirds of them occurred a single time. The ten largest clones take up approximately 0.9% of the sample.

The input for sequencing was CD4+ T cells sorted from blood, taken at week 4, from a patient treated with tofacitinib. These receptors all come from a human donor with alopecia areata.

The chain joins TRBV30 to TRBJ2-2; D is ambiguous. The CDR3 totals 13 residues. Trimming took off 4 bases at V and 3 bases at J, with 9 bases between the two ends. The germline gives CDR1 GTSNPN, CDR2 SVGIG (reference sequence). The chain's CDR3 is CAWNTLYTGELFF. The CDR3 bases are TGTGCCTGGAATACTCTATACACCGGGGAGCTGTTTTTT.

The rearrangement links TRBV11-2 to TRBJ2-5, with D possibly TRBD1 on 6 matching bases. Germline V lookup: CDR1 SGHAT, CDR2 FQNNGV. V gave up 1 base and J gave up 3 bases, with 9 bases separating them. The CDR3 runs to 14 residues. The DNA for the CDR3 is TGTGCCAGCAGCTTAGCCTCAGGGGAAGAGACCCAGTACTTC. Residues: CASSLASGEETQYF.

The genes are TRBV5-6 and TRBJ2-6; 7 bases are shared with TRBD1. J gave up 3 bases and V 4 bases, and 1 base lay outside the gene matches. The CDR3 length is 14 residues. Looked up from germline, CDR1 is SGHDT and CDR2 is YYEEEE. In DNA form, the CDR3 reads TGTGCCAGCAGCGACAGGGTTGGGGCCAACGTCCTGACTTTC. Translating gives CASSDRVGANVLTF. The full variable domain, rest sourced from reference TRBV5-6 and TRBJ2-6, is DAGVTQSPTHLIKTRGQQVTLRCSPKSGHDTVSWYQQALGQGPQFIFQYYEEEERQRGNFPDRFSGHQFPNYSSELNVNALLLGDSALYLCASSDRVGANVLTFGAGSRLTVL.

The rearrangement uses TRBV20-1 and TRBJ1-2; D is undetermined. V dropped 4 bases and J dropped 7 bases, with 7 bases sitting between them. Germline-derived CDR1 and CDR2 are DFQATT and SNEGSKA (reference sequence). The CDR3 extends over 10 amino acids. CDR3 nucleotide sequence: TGCAGTGCTACTTACGGTGGCTACACCTTC. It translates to CSATYGGYTF.

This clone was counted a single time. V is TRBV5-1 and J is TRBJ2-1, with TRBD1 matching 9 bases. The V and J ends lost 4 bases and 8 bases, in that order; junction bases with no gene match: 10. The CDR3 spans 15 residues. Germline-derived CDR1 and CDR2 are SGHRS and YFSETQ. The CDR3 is CASSRGQGGGDEQFF. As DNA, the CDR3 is TGCGCCAGCAGCAGGGGACAGGGTGGAGGCGATGAGCAGTTCTTC.

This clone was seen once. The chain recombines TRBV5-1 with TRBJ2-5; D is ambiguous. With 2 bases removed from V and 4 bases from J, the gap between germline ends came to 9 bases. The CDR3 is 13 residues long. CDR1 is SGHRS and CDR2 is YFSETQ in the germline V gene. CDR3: CASSFVGGETQYF. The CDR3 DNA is TGCGCCAGCAGCTTCGTCGGCGGAGAGACCCAGTACTTC.

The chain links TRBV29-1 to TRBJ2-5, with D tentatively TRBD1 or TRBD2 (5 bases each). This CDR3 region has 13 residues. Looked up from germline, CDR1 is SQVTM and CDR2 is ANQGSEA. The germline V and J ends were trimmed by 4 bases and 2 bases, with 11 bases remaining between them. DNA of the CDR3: TGCAGCGTTGGAGGGGTACGGCAAGAGACCCAGTACTTC. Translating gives CSVGGVRQETQYF.

The CDR3, as DNA: TGTGCCAGCCTACGGGACAACTATGGCTACACCTTC. The encoded protein is CASLRDNYGYTF. This sequence joins TRBV5-6 and TRBJ1-2; TRBD1 might be the D (5 bases). Germline lookup yields CDR1 SGHDT and CDR2 YYEEEE. This CDR3 is built from 12 residues. Trimming took 7 bases from V and 2 from J, leaving 9 bases between them.

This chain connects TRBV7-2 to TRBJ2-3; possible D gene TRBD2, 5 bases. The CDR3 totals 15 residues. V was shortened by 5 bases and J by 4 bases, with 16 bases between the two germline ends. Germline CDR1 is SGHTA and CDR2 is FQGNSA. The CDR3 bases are TGTGCCAGCAGCGCGCAGCTTAGTAGCGCAGATACGCAGTATTTT. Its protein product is CASSAQLSSADTQYF.

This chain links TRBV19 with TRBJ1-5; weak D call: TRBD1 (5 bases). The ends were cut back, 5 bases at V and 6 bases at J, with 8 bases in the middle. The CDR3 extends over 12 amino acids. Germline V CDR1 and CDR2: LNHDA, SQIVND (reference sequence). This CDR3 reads CASSSGGQPQHF. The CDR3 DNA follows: TGTGCCAGTAGTTCCGGGGGTCAGCCCCAGCATTTT.

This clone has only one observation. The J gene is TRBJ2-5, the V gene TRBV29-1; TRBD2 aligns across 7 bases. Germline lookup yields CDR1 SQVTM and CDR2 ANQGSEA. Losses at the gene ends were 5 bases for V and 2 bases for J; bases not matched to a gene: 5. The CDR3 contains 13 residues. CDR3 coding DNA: TGCAGCGTTTCCTGGACTAGTCAAGAGACCCAGTACTTC. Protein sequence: CSVSWTSQETQYF. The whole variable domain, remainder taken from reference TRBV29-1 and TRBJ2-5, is SAVISQKPSRDICQRGTSLTIQCQVDSQVTMMFWYRQQPGQSLTLIATANQGSEATYESGFVIDKFPISRPNLTFSTLTVSNMSPEDSSIYLCSVSWTSQETQYFGPGTRLLVL.

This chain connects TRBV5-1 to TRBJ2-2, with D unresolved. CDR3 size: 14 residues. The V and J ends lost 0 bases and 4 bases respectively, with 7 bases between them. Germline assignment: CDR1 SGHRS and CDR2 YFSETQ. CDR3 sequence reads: CASSLDGGTGELFF. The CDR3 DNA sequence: TGCGCCAGCAGCTTGGACGGCGGCACCGGGGAGCTGTTTTTT.

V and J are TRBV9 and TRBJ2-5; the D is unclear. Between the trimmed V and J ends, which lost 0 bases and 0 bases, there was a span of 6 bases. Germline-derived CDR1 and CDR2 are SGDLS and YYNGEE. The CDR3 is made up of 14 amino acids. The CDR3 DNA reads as TGTGCCAGCAGCGTAGATTACTACCAAGAGACCCAGTACTTC. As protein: CASSVDYYQETQYF.

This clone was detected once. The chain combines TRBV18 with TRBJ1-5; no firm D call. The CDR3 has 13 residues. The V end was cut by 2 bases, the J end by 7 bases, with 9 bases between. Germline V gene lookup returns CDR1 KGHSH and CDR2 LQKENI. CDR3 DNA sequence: TGTGCCAGCTCACCAACCGAGGGCCAGCCCCAGCATTTT. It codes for CASSPTEGQPQHF. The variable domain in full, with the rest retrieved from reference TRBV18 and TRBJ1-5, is NAGVMQNPRHLVRRRGQEARLRCSPMKGHSHVYWYRQLPEEGLKFMVYLQKENIIDESGMPKERFSAEFPKEGPSILRIQQVVRGDSAAYFCASSPTEGQPQHFGDGTRLSIL.

CDR3 amino acids: CASSDSGNTIYF. CDR3 coding DNA: TGTGCCAGCAGTGACTCTGGAAACACCATATATTTT. This sequence joins TRBV2 and TRBJ1-3; D unresolved. Trimming cost V 3 bases and J 0 bases, with 0 bases left between them. CDR3 size: 12 residues. Germline V gene data show CDR1 as SNHLY and CDR2 as FYNNEI.

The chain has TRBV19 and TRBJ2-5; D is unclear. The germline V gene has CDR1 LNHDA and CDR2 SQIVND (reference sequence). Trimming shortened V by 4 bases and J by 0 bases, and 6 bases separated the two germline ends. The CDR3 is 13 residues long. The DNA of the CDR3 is TGTGCCAGTAGTACTCGCTACCAAGAGACCCAGTACTTC. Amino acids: CASSTRYQETQYF. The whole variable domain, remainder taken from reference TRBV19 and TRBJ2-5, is DGGITQSPKYLFRKEGQNVTLSCEQNLNHDAMYWYRQDPGQGLRLIYYSQIVNDFQKGDIAEGYSVSREKKESFPLTVTSAQKNPTAFYLCASSTRYQETQYFGPGTRLLVL.

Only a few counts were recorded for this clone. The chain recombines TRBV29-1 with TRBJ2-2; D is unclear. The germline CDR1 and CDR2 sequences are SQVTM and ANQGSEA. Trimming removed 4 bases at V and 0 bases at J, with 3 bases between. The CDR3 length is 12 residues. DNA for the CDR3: TGCAGCGTTGCCCCGAACACCGGGGAGCTGTTTTTT. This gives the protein CSVAPNTGELFF.

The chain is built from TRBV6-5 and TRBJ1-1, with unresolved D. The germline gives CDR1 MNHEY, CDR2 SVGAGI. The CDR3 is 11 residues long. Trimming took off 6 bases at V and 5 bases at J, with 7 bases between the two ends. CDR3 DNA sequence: TGTGCCAGCAGGGCGGGGACTGAAGCTTTCTTT. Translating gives CASRAGTEAFF.

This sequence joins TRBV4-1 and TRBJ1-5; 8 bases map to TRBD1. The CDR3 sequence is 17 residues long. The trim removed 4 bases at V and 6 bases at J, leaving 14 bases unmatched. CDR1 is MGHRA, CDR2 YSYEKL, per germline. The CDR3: CASSRDSRQGKGQPQHF. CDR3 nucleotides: TGCGCCAGCAGCCGAGACTCCCGACAGGGGAAGGGTCAGCCCCAGCATTTT.

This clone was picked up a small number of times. DNA of the CDR3: TGTGCCAGCAGCTTCAGTTTCAATCAGCCCCAGCATTTT. Amino acid sequence: CASSFSFNQPQHF. The V call is TRBV7-2, the J call TRBJ1-5; D not certain. Looked up from germline, CDR1 is SGHTA and CDR2 is FQGNSA. The CDR3 is 13 residues long. Trimming shortened V by 3 bases and J by 3 bases, and 6 bases separated the two germline ends.

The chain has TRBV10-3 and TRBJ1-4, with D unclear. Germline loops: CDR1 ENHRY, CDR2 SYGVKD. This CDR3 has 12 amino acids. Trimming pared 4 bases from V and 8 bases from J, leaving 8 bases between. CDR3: CAISGEGEKLFF. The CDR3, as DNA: TGTGCCATCAGTGGTGAGGGCGAAAAACTGTTTTTT.

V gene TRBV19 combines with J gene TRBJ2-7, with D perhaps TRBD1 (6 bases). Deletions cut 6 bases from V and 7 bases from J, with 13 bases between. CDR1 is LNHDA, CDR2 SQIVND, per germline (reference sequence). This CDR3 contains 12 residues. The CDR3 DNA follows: TGTGCCAGTAGCATCGTCAGGGGAGAGCAGTACTTC. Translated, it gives CASSIVRGEQYF.

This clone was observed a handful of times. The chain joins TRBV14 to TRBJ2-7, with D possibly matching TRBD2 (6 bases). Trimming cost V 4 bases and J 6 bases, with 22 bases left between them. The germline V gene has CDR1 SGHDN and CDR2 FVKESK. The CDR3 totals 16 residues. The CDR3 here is CASSRRDFYLLGEQYF. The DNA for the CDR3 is TGTGCCAGCAGCCGCAGGGACTTCTATCTCCTAGGCGAGCAGTACTTC.

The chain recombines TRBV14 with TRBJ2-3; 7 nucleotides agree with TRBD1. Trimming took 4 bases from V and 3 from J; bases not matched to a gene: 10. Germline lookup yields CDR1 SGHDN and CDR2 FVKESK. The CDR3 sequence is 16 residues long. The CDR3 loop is CASSLTTGTRTDTQYF. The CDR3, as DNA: TGTGCCAGCAGCCTGACGACAGGGACGAGGACAGATACGCAGTATTTT. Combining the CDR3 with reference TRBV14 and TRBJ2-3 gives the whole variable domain EAGVTQFPSHSVIEKGQTVTLRCDPISGHDNLYWYRRVMGKEIKFLLHFVKESKQDESGMPNNRFLAERTGGTYSTLKVQPAELEDSGVYFCASSLTTGTRTDTQYFGPGTRLTVL.

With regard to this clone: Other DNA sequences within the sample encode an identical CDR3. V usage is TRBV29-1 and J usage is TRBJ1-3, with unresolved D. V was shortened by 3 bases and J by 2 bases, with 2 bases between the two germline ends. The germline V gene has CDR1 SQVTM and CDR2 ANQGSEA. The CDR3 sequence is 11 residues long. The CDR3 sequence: CSVETGNTIYF. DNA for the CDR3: TGCAGCGTTGAGACTGGAAACACCATATATTTT.

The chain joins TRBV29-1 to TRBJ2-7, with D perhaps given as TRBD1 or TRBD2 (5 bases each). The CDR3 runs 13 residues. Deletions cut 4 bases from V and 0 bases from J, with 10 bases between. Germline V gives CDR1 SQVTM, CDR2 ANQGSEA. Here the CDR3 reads CSVGGRTSYEQYF. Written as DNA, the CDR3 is TGCAGCGTTGGGGGACGGACCTCCTACGAGCAGTACTTC.

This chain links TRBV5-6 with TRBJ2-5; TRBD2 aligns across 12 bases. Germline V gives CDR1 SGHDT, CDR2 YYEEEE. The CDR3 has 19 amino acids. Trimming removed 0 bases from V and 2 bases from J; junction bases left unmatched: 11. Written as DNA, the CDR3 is TGTGCCAGCAGCTTGGAGATCCTAGCGGGGGGGCCAGCTCAAGAGACCCAGTACTTC. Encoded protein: CASSLEILAGGPAQETQYF. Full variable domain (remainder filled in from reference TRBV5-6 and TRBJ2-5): DAGVTQSPTHLIKTRGQQVTLRCSPKSGHDTVSWYQQALGQGPQFIFQYYEEEERQRGNFPDRFSGHQFPNYSSELNVNALLLGDSALYLCASSLEILAGGPAQETQYFGPGTRLLVL.